The rows below give T cell receptor beta chains drawn from one sample of a study of T cell repertoires in cytomegalovirus infection. TCRdb passed the reads through MiXCR, listing each CDR3 protein once. The sample lists 640,000 or so distinct CDR3 sequences; about 33% were seen once. Their antigen targets remain unknown. The specimen comprised cultured PBMCs, sampled from culture after CMV antigen stimulation. Source of these receptors: a human donor in good health (CMV status not recorded). Some clones in this sample may be carry-over from other donors' samples. CDR3s include the opening cysteine and the closing phenylalanine or tryptophan. D genes are given only for firm matches. Rows may omit the clone size; those that give it use once, few, many or a size class.

cdr3_aa cdr3_nt j_call d_call v_call clone_size cdr3_length
CASSRNRWETQYF TGTGCCAGCAGTCGCAACAGGTGGGAGACCCAGTACTTC TRBJ2-5 - TRBV12-3/TRBV12-4 many 13
CASSLSVGEQFF TGTGCCAGCAGCCTTAGCGTCGGCGAGCAGTTCTTC TRBJ2-1 - TRBV7-2 - 12
CASSDQGAGGNTIYF TGTGCCAGCAGTGATCAGGGGGCTGGTGGAAACACCATATATTTT TRBJ1-3 TRBD1 TRBV12-3/TRBV12-4 - 15
CASSDNNYGYTF TGTGCCAGCAGCGACAATAACTATGGCTACACCTTC TRBJ1-2 - TRBV6-2/TRBV6-3 - 12
CASTQSGGGDYGYTF TGTGCCAGCACCCAATCAGGGGGCGGGGACTATGGCTACACCTTC TRBJ1-2 TRBD1 TRBV7-2 few 15
CASTTGLGLYEQYF TGTGCCAGCACTACAGGGTTAGGACTTTACGAGCAGTACTTC TRBJ2-7 - TRBV6-1 - 14
CASNPGPYGYTF TGTGCCAGCAACCCTGGGCCATATGGCTACACCTTC TRBJ1-2 - TRBV6-6 - 12
CASSFRRGWDNEQFF TGTGCCAGCAGCTTTAGGCGGGGTTGGGACAATGAGCAGTTCTTC TRBJ2-1 - TRBV7-2 many 15
CASSLRGQGASPLHF TGTGCCAGCAGCCTAAGAGGACAGGGGGCTTCACCCCTCCACTTT TRBJ1-6 TRBD1 TRBV11-2 - 15
CASSLGTGVPGYTF TGTGCCAGCAGTTTAGGGACAGGGGTTCCTGGCTACACCTTC TRBJ1-2 TRBD1 TRBV12-3/TRBV12-4 - 14
CASSLEGTGYGETQYF TGTGCCAGCAGCTTAGAAGGGACAGGGTATGGAGAGACCCAGTACTTC TRBJ2-5 TRBD1 TRBV7-6 - 16
CASSEGGYEQFF TGTGCCAGCAGTGAAGGAGGTTATGAGCAGTTCTTC TRBJ2-1 - TRBV6-1 - 12
CSATLAGGPSEQYF TGCAGTGCTACTTTAGCGGGGGGGCCGAGTGAGCAGTACTTC TRBJ2-7 TRBD2 TRBV20-1 - 14
CASSVIADTEAFF TGTGCCAGCAGCGTAATCGCCGACACTGAAGCTTTCTTT TRBJ1-1 - TRBV7-2 - 13
CASSLTGLDYGYTF TGCGCCAGCAGCTTGACAGGGTTGGACTATGGCTACACCTTC TRBJ1-2 - TRBV5-1 - 14
CASSSTRSRAAQYF TGTGCCAGCAGTTCCACCAGGTCCCGGGCGGCCCAGTACTTC TRBJ2-5 - TRBV7-8 many 14
CASSQDQGTASAYEQYF TGCGCCAGCAGCCAAGATCAAGGAACAGCCTCAGCCTACGAGCAGTACTTC TRBJ2-7 - TRBV4-3 - 17
CASSLRGAKGEQYF TGTGCCAGCAGCTTACGGGGGGCTAAAGGCGAGCAGTACTTC TRBJ2-7 - TRBV7-2 few 14
CASSPEQGVGDTQYF TGTGCCAGCTCACCGGAACAGGGGGTTGGAGATACGCAGTATTTT TRBJ2-3 TRBD1 TRBV18 - 15
CASSYETGVYTEAFF TGTGCCAGCAGCTATGAGACAGGGGTGTACACTGAAGCTTTCTTT TRBJ1-1 TRBD1 TRBV7-2 many 15
CASSGRTAHYGYTF TGTGCCAGCAGCGGGAGGACAGCTCACTATGGCTACACCTTC TRBJ1-2 - TRBV7-2 few 14
CASTIRGGNTEAFF TGTGCCAGCACCATCAGGGGAGGGAACACTGAAGCTTTCTTT TRBJ1-1 - TRBV7-2 few 14
CASSAAQVGTEAFF TGTGCCAGCAGCGCAGCCCAGGTCGGCACTGAAGCTTTCTTT TRBJ1-1 - TRBV9 - 14
CASSSPVEVTEAFF TGTGCCAGCAGTTCTCCGGTGGAGGTGACTGAAGCTTTCTTT TRBJ1-1 - TRBV28 few 14
CASSSEGTGRPGELFF TGTGCCAGCAGTTCTGAGGGGACAGGTCGGCCCGGGGAGCTGTTTTTT TRBJ2-2 TRBD1 TRBV6-6 - 16
CASSLEPSLTDTQYF TGTGCCAGCAGCTTAGAGCCTAGCTTGACAGATACGCAGTATTTT TRBJ2-3 - TRBV7-6 - 15
CASRRLGTGYGYTF TGTGCCAGCAGAAGACTTGGGACAGGATATGGCTACACCTTC TRBJ1-2 TRBD1 TRBV6-2/TRBV6-3 - 14
CASSVSSRDTQYF TGCGCCAGCAGTGTTTCTAGCAGAGATACGCAGTATTTT TRBJ2-3 - TRBV10-2 once 13
CASSLVLGSGGYF TGTGCCAGCAGCTTAGTTTTGGGTTCAGGGGGGTACTTC TRBJ2-7 TRBD1 TRBV7-8 - 13
CASSGKPYAEAFF TGTGCCAGCAGTGGTAAACCCTACGCTGAAGCTTTCTTT TRBJ1-1 - TRBV7-2 many 13
CASSSRALRTDTQYF TGTGCCAGCAGTTCTAGGGCTTTAAGGACAGATACGCAGTATTTT TRBJ2-3 - TRBV6-2/TRBV6-3 few 15
CASSWGDNYGYTF TGTGCCAGCAGTTGGGGGGATAACTATGGCTACACCTTC TRBJ1-2 - TRBV6-1 few 13
CASSWAMAGGWSTDTQYF TGTGCCAGCAGCTGGGCCATGGCGGGGGGATGGAGCACAGATACGCAGTATTTT TRBJ2-3 TRBD2 TRBV7-6 few 18
CASSLGWVSGDNEQFF TGTGCCAGCAGCCTGGGATGGGTAAGCGGAGACAATGAGCAGTTCTTC TRBJ2-1 - TRBV4-2 - 16
CASSLGWDITEAFF TGCGCCAGCAGCTTGGGTTGGGACATCACTGAAGCTTTCTTT TRBJ1-1 - TRBV5-1 - 14